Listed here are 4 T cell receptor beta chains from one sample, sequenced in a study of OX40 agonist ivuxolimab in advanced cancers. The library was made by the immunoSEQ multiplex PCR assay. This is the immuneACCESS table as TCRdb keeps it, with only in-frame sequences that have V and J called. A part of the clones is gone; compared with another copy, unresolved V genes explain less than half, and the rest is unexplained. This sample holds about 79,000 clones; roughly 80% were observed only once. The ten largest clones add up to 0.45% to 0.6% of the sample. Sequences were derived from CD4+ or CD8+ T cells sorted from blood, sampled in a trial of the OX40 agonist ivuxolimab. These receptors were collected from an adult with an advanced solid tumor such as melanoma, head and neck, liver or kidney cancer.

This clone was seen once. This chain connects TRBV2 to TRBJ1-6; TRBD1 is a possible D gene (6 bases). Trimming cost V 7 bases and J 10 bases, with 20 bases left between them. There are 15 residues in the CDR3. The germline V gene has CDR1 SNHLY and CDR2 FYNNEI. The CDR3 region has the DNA TGTGCCAGCACCACCCGGGGGGGGCTGGGATCACCCCTCCACTTT. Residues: CASTTRGGLGSPLHF.

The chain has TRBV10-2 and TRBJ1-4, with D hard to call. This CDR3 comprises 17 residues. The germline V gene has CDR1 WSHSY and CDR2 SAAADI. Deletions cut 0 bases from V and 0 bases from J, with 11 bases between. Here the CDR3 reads CASSESAALATNEKLFF. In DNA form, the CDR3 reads TGCGCCAGCAGTGAGTCCGCAGCCCTTGCAACTAATGAAAAACTGTTTTTT.

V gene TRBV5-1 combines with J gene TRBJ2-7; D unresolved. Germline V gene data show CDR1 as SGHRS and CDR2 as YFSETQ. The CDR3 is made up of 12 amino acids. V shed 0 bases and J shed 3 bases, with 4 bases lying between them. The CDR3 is CASSLDVYEQYF. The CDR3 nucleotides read TGCGCCAGCAGCTTGGACGTCTACGAGCAGTACTTC.

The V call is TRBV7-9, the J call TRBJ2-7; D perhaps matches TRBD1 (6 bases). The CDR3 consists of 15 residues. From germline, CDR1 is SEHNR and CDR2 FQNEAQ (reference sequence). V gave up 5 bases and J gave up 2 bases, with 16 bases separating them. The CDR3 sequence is CASSPPGQRPYEQYF. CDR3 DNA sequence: TGTGCCAGCAGCCCACCGGGACAACGTCCCTACGAGCAGTACTTC.